This TCR beta chain originates from a study of T cells in Graves' hyperthyroidism and ophthalmopathy. The wider study: The initial diagnosis was the point when peripheral blood was collected, ahead of any treatment.

A few counts support this clonotype. Antigen specificity is unknown. Study-wide points: The blood repertoire included most of the expanded thyroid clonotypes above 0.001. Ophthalmopathy was identified by the model a median approximately 6.4 months ahead of onset.

V shed 0 bases and J shed 6 bases, with 11 bases lying between them. The CDR3 is 14 amino acids. Germline CDR1 is MNHNS and CDR2 is SASEGT. TCR beta CDR3 region amplification was performed from RNA transcripts. TCR CDR3 regions were first amplified by RT-PCR with HTBI primers. Using its own MiXCR run on the multiplex PCR reads, TCRdb lists one record per CDR3 protein. The sample has almost 350,000 distinct CDR3 sequences, 15% to 20% seen once. A Clinical Activity Score of at least 3, a NOSPECS grade of at least 4 and a duration under 3 months were recorded in the ophthalmopathy patients. This chain uses TRBV6-1 with TRBJ1-2; D ambiguous. The sequence derives from a woman between 35 and 50 years old with Graves' ophthalmopathy. The sequenced sample was blood. CDR3 sequence reads: CASSEALAVDGYTF. CDR3 DNA: TGTGCCAGCAGTGAAGCGCTTGCGGTAGATGGCTACACCTTC.